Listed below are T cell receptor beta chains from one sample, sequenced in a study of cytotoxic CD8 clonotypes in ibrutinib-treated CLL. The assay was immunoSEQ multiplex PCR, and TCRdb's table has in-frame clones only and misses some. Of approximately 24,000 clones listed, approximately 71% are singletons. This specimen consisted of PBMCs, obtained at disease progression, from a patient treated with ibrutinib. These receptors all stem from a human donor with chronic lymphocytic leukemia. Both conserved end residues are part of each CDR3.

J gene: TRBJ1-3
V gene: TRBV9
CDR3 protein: CASSNRDGGNTIYF

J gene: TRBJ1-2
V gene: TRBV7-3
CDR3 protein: CASSSGQGLGYTF

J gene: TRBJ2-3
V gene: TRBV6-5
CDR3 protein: CASSRLAGSTDTQYF

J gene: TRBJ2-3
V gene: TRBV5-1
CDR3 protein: CASEETSEGTQYF

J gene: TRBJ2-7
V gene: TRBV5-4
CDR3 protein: CASSLDRGSYEQYF

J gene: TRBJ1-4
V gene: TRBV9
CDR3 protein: CASSMGQGREKLFF

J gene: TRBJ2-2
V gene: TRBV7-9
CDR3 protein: CASSLSTGKATGELFF

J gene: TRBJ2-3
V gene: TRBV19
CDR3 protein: CASSPGKLGDTQYF

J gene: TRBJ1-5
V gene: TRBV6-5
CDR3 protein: CASSRSEYQPQHF

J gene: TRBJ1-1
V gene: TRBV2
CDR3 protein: CASSEVQGNTEAFF

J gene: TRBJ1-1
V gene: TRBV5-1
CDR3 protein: CASSLERGLTEAFF